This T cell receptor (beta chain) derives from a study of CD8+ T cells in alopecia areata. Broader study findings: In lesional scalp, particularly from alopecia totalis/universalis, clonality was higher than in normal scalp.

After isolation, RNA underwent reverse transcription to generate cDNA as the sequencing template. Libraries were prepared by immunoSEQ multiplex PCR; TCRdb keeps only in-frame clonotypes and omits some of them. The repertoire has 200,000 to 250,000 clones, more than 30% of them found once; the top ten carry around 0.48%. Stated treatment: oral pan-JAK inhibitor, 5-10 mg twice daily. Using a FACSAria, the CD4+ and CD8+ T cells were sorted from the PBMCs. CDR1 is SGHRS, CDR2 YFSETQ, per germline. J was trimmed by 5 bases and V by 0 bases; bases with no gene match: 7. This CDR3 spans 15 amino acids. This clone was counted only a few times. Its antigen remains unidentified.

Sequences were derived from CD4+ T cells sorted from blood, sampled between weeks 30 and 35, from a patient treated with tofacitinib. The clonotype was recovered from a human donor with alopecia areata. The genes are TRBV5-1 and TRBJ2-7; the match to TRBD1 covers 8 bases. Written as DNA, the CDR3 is TGCGCCAGCAGCTTGGCCCAGGGGGCGCGGGACGAGCAGTACTTC. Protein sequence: CASSLAQGARDEQYF.